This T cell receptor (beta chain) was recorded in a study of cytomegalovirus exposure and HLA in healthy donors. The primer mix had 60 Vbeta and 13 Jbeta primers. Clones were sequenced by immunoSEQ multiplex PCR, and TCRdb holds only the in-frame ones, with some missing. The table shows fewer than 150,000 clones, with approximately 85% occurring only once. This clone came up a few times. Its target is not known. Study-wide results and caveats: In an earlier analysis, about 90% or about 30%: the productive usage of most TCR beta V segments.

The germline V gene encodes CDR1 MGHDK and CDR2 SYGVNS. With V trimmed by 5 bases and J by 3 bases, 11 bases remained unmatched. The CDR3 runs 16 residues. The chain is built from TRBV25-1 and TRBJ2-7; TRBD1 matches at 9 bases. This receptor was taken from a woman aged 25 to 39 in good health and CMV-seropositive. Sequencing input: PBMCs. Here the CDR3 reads CASSRPGTGSLYEQYF. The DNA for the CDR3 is TGTGCCAGCAGTCGACCCGGGACAGGGTCTCTCTACGAGCAGTACTTC.